One sample yielded the 9 T cell receptor beta chains listed below, sequenced in a study of T cell responses to AZD1222 COVID-19 vaccine. TCRdb's table, derived via immunoSEQ multiplex PCR, lists solely in-frame clones and lacks some. The profile shows around 130,000 clones, about 90% of them singletons. Sequencing was performed on peripheral blood, taken 28 days after the second AZD1222 dose. Every receptor here comes from an adult who received the AZD1222 COVID-19 vaccine.

The V and J genes are TRBV28 and TRBJ2-4, with TRBD1 identical over 7 bases. Germline V lookup: CDR1 MDHEN, CDR2 SYDVKM. Trimming removed 4 bases from V and 7 bases from J; junction bases left unmatched: 7. This CDR3 is 14 amino acids long. DNA of the CDR3: TGTGCCAGCAGTTCGGGACAGTTAGGGAACATTCAGTACTTC. Translation: CASSSGQLGNIQYF.

This chain uses TRBV6-2 or TRBV6-3 with TRBJ1-2; D is ambiguous. Trimming removed 2 bases at V and 2 bases at J, with 18 bases between. The CDR3 is 17 amino acids. The germline CDR1 and CDR2 sequences are MNHEY and SVGEGT. The chain's CDR3 is CASSYLDSFSPNYGYTF. CDR3 sequence (DNA): TGTGCCAGCAGTTACCTGGATAGCTTCAGCCCCAACTATGGCTACACCTTC.

The chain joins TRBV11-2 to TRBJ2-4; no clear D gene. The germline gives CDR1 SGHAT, CDR2 FQNNGV. The CDR3 spans 13 residues. Trimming pared 5 bases from V and 0 bases from J, leaving 5 bases between. The CDR3 DNA sequence: TGTGCCAGCAGCAACTTAGCCAAAAACATTCAGTACTTC. Its protein product is CASSNLAKNIQYF.

Worth noting for this clone: A junction boundary mismatches the germline segment, possibly from a read error. This chain uses TRBV19 with TRBJ2-2, with unresolved D. The length of the CDR3 is 13 residues. In germline, CDR1 is LNHDA, CDR2 SQIVND (reference sequence). The CDR3 DNA sequence: TGTGCCAGTAGTATTCGGAACAGCGGGGAGCTGTTTTTT. Protein sequence: CASSIRNSGELFF. Full variable domain (outside the CDR3, taken from reference TRBV19 and TRBJ2-2): DGGITQSPKYLFRKEGQNVTLSCEQNLNHDAMYWYRQDPGQGLRLIYYSQIVNDFQKGDIAEGYSVSREKKESFPLTVTSAQKNPTAFYLCASSIRNSGELFFGEGSRLTVL.

The chain joins TRBV19 to TRBJ1-6, with D perhaps TRBD1 (6 bases). This CDR3 is 14 amino acids long. Trimming took 5 bases from V and 5 from J, leaving 10 bases between them. The germline V gene encodes CDR1 LNHDA and CDR2 SQIVND (reference sequence). CDR3 coding DNA: TGTGCCAGTAGTCTATGGACAGATAATTCACCCCTCCACTTT. Protein sequence: CASSLWTDNSPLHF.

The chain recombines TRBV7-2 with TRBJ2-7; TRBD1 aligns across 7 bases. This CDR3 is built from 14 residues. V was clipped by 0 bases and J by 3 bases; unmatched bases: 2. Germline loops: CDR1 SGHTA, CDR2 FQGNSA. The CDR3 nucleotides are TGTGCCAGCAGCTTAGCGGGACAGATCTACGAGCAGTACTTC. The encoded protein is CASSLAGQIYEQYF.

The chain uses TRBV6-4 and TRBJ1-2; D may be TRBD1 (5 bases). CDR3 length: 13 residues. Germline CDR1 reads MRHNA; CDR2 reads SNTAGT. V dropped 6 bases and J dropped 1 base, with 9 bases sitting between them. Here the CDR3 reads CASSPGGNYGYTF. Written as DNA, the CDR3 is TGTGCCAGCAGCCCCGGGGGTAACTATGGCTACACCTTC.

The chain is built from TRBV6-5 and TRBJ1-1, with a weak D call TRBD1 (5 bases). With 4 bases removed from V and 6 bases from J, the gap between germline ends came to 12 bases. The CDR3 is made up of 13 amino acids. Germline V gene sequence: CDR1 MNHEY, CDR2 SVGAGI. The CDR3 region has the DNA TGTGCCAGCAGTTCCCAGGGAAGCCCTGAAGCTTTCTTT. It is translated as CASSSQGSPEAFF.

The chain joins TRBV4-1 to TRBJ1-2; TRBD1 aligns across 9 bases. After removal of 2 bases from V and 5 bases from J, the junction contained 3 bases not matched to a gene. The CDR3 is made up of 14 amino acids. Germline CDR1 reads MGHRA; CDR2 reads YSYEKL. CDR3 nucleotides: TGCGCCAGCAGCCAAACCGGGACAGGGTATGGCTACACCTTC. Its protein product is CASSQTGTGYGYTF.